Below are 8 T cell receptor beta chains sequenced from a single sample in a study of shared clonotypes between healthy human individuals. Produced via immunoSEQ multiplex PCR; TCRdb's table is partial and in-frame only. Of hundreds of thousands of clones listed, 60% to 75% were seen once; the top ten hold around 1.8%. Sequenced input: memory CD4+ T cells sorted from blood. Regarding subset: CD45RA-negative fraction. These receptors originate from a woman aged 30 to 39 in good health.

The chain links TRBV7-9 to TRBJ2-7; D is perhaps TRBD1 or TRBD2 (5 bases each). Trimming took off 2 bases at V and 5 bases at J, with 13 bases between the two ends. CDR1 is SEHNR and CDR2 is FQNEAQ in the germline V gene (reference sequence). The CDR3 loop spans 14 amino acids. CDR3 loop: CASSLRDVLDEQYF. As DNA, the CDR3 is TGTGCCAGCAGCTTAAGGGACGTTCTGGACGAGCAGTACTTC.

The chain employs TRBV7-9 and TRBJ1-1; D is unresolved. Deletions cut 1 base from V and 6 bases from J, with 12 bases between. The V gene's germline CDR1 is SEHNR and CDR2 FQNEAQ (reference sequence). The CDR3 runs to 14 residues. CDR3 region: CASSLVVGAAEAFF. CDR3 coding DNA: TGTGCCAGCAGCTTAGTTGTGGGAGCCGCTGAAGCTTTCTTT.

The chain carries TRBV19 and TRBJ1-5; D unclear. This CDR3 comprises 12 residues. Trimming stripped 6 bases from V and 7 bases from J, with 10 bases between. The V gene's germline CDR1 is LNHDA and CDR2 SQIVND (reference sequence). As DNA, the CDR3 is TGTGCCAGTAGGCGGGTCGGACAGCCCCAGCATTTT. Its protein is CASRRVGQPQHF.

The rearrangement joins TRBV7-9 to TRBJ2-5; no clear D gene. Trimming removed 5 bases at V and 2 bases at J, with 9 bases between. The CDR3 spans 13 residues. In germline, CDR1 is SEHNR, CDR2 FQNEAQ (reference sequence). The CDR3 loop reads CASSTDLQETQYF. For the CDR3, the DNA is TGTGCCAGCAGCACGGACCTACAAGAGACCCAGTACTTC.

The CDR3 DNA sequence: TGCGCCACGACTAGCGGGAGGGTCCAAGAGACCCAGTACTTC. Translating it yields CATTSGRVQETQYF. The chain uses TRBV5-1 and TRBJ2-5, with 14 bases aligning to TRBD2. Germline-derived CDR1 and CDR2 are SGHRS and YFSETQ. This CDR3 is built from 14 residues. The V gene end was trimmed by 9 bases and the J gene end by 1 base; junction bases not matched to a gene: 2.

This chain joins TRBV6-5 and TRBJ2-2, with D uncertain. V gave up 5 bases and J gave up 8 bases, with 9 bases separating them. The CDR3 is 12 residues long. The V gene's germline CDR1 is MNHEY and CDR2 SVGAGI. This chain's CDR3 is CASSLVMGELFF. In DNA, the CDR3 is TGTGCCAGCAGTCTCGTCATGGGGGAGCTGTTTTTT.

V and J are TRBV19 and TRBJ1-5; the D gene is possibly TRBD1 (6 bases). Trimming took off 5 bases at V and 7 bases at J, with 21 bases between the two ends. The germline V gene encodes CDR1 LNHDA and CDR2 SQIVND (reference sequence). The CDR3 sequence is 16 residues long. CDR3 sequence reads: CASSPRPLEGGQPQHF. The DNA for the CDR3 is TGTGCCAGTAGTCCCAGGCCTCTAGAAGGGGGGCAGCCCCAGCATTTT. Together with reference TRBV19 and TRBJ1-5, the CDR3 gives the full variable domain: DGGITQSPKYLFRKEGQNVTLSCEQNLNHDAMYWYRQDPGQGLRLIYYSQIVNDFQKGDIAEGYSVSREKKESFPLTVTSAQKNPTAFYLCASSPRPLEGGQPQHFGDGTRLSIL.

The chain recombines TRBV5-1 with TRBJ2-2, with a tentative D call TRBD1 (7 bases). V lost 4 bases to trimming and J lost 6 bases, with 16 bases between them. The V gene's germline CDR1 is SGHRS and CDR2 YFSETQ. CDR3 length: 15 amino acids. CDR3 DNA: TGCGCCAGCAGCCCGGGGGACAGTGTTGCCGGGGAGCTGTTTTTT. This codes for CASSPGDSVAGELFF.